The rows below give T cell receptor beta chains drawn from one sample of a study of shared T cell receptors in the human thymus. Repertoires were generated with immunoSEQ multiplex PCR, while TCRdb's copy carries only in-frame clones and drops some. The top ten hold about 0.0094% of the sample, which has about 710,000 clones, about 89% seen once. These same records also appear under a second study, on human thymus T cells.

Source material: thymocytes. These receptors were obtained from a boy under three years old with a congenital heart defect. Both conserved end residues are part of each CDR3. D genes are given only for firm matches. Size is omitted from some rows. Given values are once, few, many or a class for expanded clones.

TRBV5-5,TRBJ2-7,-,TRBD1,TGTGCCAGCAGCCAGCCCGGGACAGGGGATGAGGAGCAGTACTTC,CASSQPGTGDEEQYF
TRBV6-5,TRBJ2-3,-,-,TGTGCCAGCAGTTACAAGTTGGCAGGGAGCACAGATACGCAGTATTTT,CASSYKLAGSTDTQYF
TRBV27,TRBJ2-3,once,-,TGTGCCAGCCGAGCCCAGGGGTACCCCGGCACAGATACGCAGTATTTT,CASRAQGYPGTDTQYF
TRBV29-1,TRBJ2-7,-,-,TGCAGCGTTTTAAGTCAGAACTACGAGCAGTACTTC,CSVLSQNYEQYF
TRBV29-1,TRBJ1-1,-,TRBD1,TGCAGCGTTGAAGTAAAGGACAGGTGGGAGGCGAACACTGAAGCTTTCTTT,CSVEVKDRWEANTEAFF
TRBV28,TRBJ2-6,once,-,TGTGCCAGCAGTTTGGACTCCCTTCGCAACTCTGGGGCCAACGTCCTGACTTTC,CASSLDSLRNSGANVLTF
TRBV6-5,TRBJ1-4,-,-,TGTGCCAGCAGTTACAGAGGAGGAGGGAATGAAAAACTGTTTTTT,CASSYRGGGNEKLFF
TRBV28,TRBJ2-2,-,-,TGTGCCAGCAGTCCCGAGAGGACCGGGGAGCTGTTTTTT,CASSPERTGELFF
TRBV30,TRBJ2-3,-,TRBD2,TGTGCCTGGACCCTTAGCGGGGCCCCGGGTACGCAGTATTTT,CAWTLSGAPGTQYF
TRBV5-4,TRBJ2-7,once,-,TGTGCCAGCAGCCGAGGGACAGCGGGCCTTCTCGAGCAGTACTTC,CASSRGTAGLLEQYF
TRBV19,TRBJ2-2,-,TRBD2,TGTGCCAGTAGCCCTGAACCGGGACTAGCGAACGGGGAGCTGTTTTTT,CASSPEPGLANGELFF
TRBV29-1,TRBJ2-1,-,TRBD2,TGCAGCGTTGACGTGGGAGGGTCCTACAATGAGCAGTTCTTC,CSVDVGGSYNEQFF
TRBV28,TRBJ2-7,-,TRBD2,TGTGCCAGCAGTTCACAAACATCCGGGCTAGCGGGGGGTATTTACGAGCAGTACTTC,CASSSQTSGLAGGIYEQYF
TRBV7-2,TRBJ1-5,-,-,TGTGCCAGCAGAGTAACCCCAGGGTCAAGGCAGCCCCAGCATTTT,CASRVTPGSRQPQHF
TRBV10-1,TRBJ2-1,few,-,TGCGCCAGCAGTGGGGGAGGAGACCCTTACAATGAGCAGTTCTTC,CASSGGGDPYNEQFF
TRBV7-2,TRBJ1-1,-,-,TGTGCCAGCAGCTTAGCAGCAGGGGTTGACACTGAAGCTTTCTTT,CASSLAAGVDTEAFF
TRBV11-2,TRBJ1-5,once,-,TGTGCCAGCAGCTTAAGGGGTGGCCCGGGGGATCAGCCCCAGCATTTT,CASSLRGGPGDQPQHF
TRBV25-1,TRBJ2-1,once,TRBD1,TGTGCCAGCAGGAACAGGGGCAATGAGCAGTTCTTC,CASRNRGNEQFF
TRBV5-5,TRBJ2-5,-,-,TGTGCCAGCCAGGGACTTACTAAAGAGACCCAGTACTTC,CASQGLTKETQYF
TRBV28,TRBJ1-4,-,TRBD1,TGTGCCAGCAGTTTTGGGACAGGGGCGTCGGGCACTAATGAAAAACTGTTTTTT,CASSFGTGASGTNEKLFF
TRBV5-6,TRBJ2-5,-,TRBD1,TGTGCCAGCAGCCGGGACAGAGGACAAGAGACCCAGTACTTC,CASSRDRGQETQYF
TRBV4-1,TRBJ1-1,-,TRBD1,TGCGCCAGCAGCCCCCCCAGGGGGCGGGATATTGGGGATATGAACACTGAAGCTTTCTTT,CASSPPRGRDIGDMNTEAFF
TRBV5-1,TRBJ1-4,-,-,TGCGCCAGCAGCTTGTACTCGAGTAATGAAAAACTGTTTTTT,CASSLYSSNEKLFF
TRBV28,TRBJ2-7,-,TRBD1,TGTGCCAGCAGTTTACAAGCCGAAGGGGACAGGGTGGACGAGCAGTACTTC,CASSLQAEGDRVDEQYF
TRBV5-1,TRBJ2-2,-,TRBD1,TGCGCCAGCAGCTCCAGCACCGACAGGGGGGTTACCGGGGAGCTGTTTTTT,CASSSSTDRGVTGELFF
TRBV12-5,TRBJ2-3,once,-,TGTGCTAGTGGTTTGGGAAACAGGGTCACAGATACGCAGTATTTT,CASGLGNRVTDTQYF
TRBV25-1,TRBJ1-5,-,-,TGTGCCAGCAGTGAATCCTGGGCCAATCAGCCCCAGCATTTT,CASSESWANQPQHF
TRBV18,TRBJ1-1,-,-,TGTGCCAGCTCACCACCTTTCTGGAACACTGAAGCTTTCTTT,CASSPPFWNTEAFF
TRBV5-1,TRBJ1-2,-,-,TGCGCCAGCAGCTTGGGGGCAGTCTCCAACTATGGCTACACCTTC,CASSLGAVSNYGYTF
TRBV21-1,TRBJ2-7,-,-,TGTGCCAGCAGCAAAGCGCTACGGGACAGGAGTCCCTACGAGCAGTACTTC,CASSKALRDRSPYEQYF
TRBV14,TRBJ2-7,-,TRBD1,TGTGCCAGCAGCCCAAAACAGGGGCCCTACGAGCAGTACTTC,CASSPKQGPYEQYF
TRBV10-3,TRBJ2-7,-,-,TGTGCCATCAGTGATCGGACTAACTACGAGCAGTACTTC,CAISDRTNYEQYF
TRBV5-4,TRBJ2-1,-,-,TGTGCCAGCAGCTTGGGACGAGGATGGAACAATGAGCAGTTCTTC,CASSLGRGWNNEQFF
TRBV27,TRBJ2-1,-,-,TGTGCCAGCACCGGGGTGGGCGGGGATGAGCAGTTCTTC,CASTGVGGDEQFF
TRBV4-3,TRBJ1-5,-,TRBD1,TGCGCCAGCAGCCAAGATTCCCGGACAGGGGAGCAGCCCCAGCATTTT,CASSQDSRTGEQPQHF
TRBV7-9,TRBJ1-4,-,TRBD1,TGTGCCAGCAGCCCGGACAGGGTCGAGGAAAAACTGTTTTTT,CASSPDRVEEKLFF
TRBV28,TRBJ2-7,-,TRBD1,TGTGCCAGCAGCTCGAGCACAGGGGACTACGAGCAGTACTTC,CASSSSTGDYEQYF
TRBV7-9,TRBJ2-7,-,-,TGTGCCAGCAGCTTTAGGACACAACCCTACGAGCAGTACTTC,CASSFRTQPYEQYF
TRBV9,TRBJ2-7,once,TRBD2,TGTGCCAGCAGCTCCCAAGCGGGAGGGCCGCACGAGCAGTACTTC,CASSSQAGGPHEQYF
TRBV14,TRBJ2-3,-,TRBD2,TGTGCCAGCAGCCCCCCGGCCCCTAGCGGGGGAGAAGATACGCAGTATTTT,CASSPPAPSGGEDTQYF
TRBV30,TRBJ2-1,once,TRBD2,TGTGCCTGGATACCGGGACTAGCGGGGCACAATGAGCAGTTCTTC,CAWIPGLAGHNEQFF
TRBV30,TRBJ2-3,-,TRBD2,TGTGCCTGGAGTGTACTAGCGAGTCACACAGATACGCAGTATTTT,CAWSVLASHTDTQYF
TRBV14,TRBJ1-6,-,-,TGTGCCAGCAGCCAAGTAGATAATTCACCCCTCCACTTT,CASSQVDNSPLHF
TRBV19,TRBJ2-1,-,-,TGTGCCAGTAGTCGGCTAGTAGCTAATGAGCAGTTCTTC,CASSRLVANEQFF
TRBV5-4,TRBJ1-3,-,-,TGTGCCAGCAGCCTTTCTCCGGGACAAGGCCCATTAAACACCATATATTTT,CASSLSPGQGPLNTIYF
TRBV6-5,TRBJ1-1,-,-,TGTGCCAGCAGCCCTTACAGGGTCAACACTGAAGCTTTCTTT,CASSPYRVNTEAFF